Below are 20 T cell receptor beta chains sequenced from a single sample in a study of T cells in tumors after PD-1 blockade. This table comes from immunoSEQ multiplex PCR, and its TCRdb copy is limited to in-frame clones, with some not included. The data hold about 13,000 clones, with 55% to 80% observed a single time. Sequencing was performed on tumor tissue, taken before anti-PD-1 treatment. These receptors were obtained from a human donor with cutaneous squamous cell carcinoma.

The rearrangement links TRBV5-1 to TRBJ1-1; D perhaps matches TRBD1 (6 bases). This CDR3 spans 13 amino acids. The V and J ends lost 0 bases and 7 bases respectively, with 10 bases between them. Germline V lookup: CDR1 SGHRS, CDR2 YFSETQ. DNA for the CDR3: TGCGCCAGCAGCTTGGGGGACACTAGTGAAGCTTTCTTT. Protein: CASSLGDTSEAFF.

The chain is built from TRBV2 and TRBJ1-1; no clear D. The ends were cut back, 7 bases at V and 11 bases at J, with 17 bases in the middle. Germline V gives CDR1 SNHLY, CDR2 FYNNEI. This CDR3 is 12 amino acids long. CDR3 nucleotide sequence: TGTGCCAGCAACCGACCCCCTCTCCCGGCTTTCTTT. Its translation: CASNRPPLPAFF.

The table lists this clone with a count of one. This CDR3 reads CASSLVGVNTGELFF. In nucleotides, the CDR3 is TGTGCCAGCAGCTTAGTCGGGGTTAACACCGGGGAGCTGTTTTTT. The chain uses TRBV7-9 and TRBJ2-2; a possible D gene is TRBD2 (5 bases). This CDR3 is built from 15 residues. The ends were cut back, 1 base at V and 2 bases at J, with 8 bases in the middle. Germline loops: CDR1 SEHNR, CDR2 FQNEAQ (reference sequence).

The chain uses TRBV7-9 and TRBJ2-2; 7 bases match TRBD1. This CDR3 region has 16 residues. With 5 bases clipped from V and 1 base from J, the junction kept 7 bases outside the gene matches. Germline CDR1 reads SEHNR; CDR2 reads FQNEAQ (reference sequence). The CDR3 spells CASSLRRTGNTGELFF. DNA of the CDR3: TGTGCCAGCAGCCTCAGGAGGACAGGGAACACCGGGGAGCTGTTTTTT.

This clone was observed once. The chain links TRBV3-1 (or the pseudogene TRBV3-2) to TRBJ2-3; TRBD2 is a possible D gene (5 bases). The ends were cut back, 0 bases at V and 2 bases at J, with 12 bases in the middle. Germline assignment: CDR1 LGHDT and CDR2 YNNKEL (reference sequence). This CDR3 is 16 amino acids long. The CDR3 loop is CASSQERTGITDTQYF. The CDR3, as DNA: TGTGCCAGCAGCCAAGAGAGGACTGGAATCACAGATACGCAGTATTTT.

This clone was recorded a few times. The gene calls are TRBV28 and TRBJ1-1; D is possibly TRBD1 (5 bases). Germline V lookup: CDR1 MDHEN, CDR2 SYDVKM. This CDR3 comprises 16 residues. The ends were cut back, 6 bases at V and 0 bases at J, with 17 bases in the middle. In nucleotides, the CDR3 is TGTGCCAGCAGCCTCCGGGACCTAATAATGAACACTGAAGCTTTCTTT. It is translated as CASSLRDLIMNTEAFF.

The chain couples TRBV10-3 to TRBJ2-1; D is undetermined. CDR1 is ENHRY, CDR2 SYGVKD, per germline. V lost 6 bases, J lost 7 bases, and 16 bases lay in between. The CDR3 totals 14 residues. The CDR3 protein is CAIRTPAGQNEQFF. As DNA, the CDR3 is TGTGCCATCAGGACTCCGGCCGGCCAGAATGAGCAGTTCTTC.

This chain links TRBV10-3 with TRBJ1-2; the D is unclear. V was trimmed by 6 bases and J by 10 bases, leaving 12 bases between them. Germline V gene lookup returns CDR1 ENHRY and CDR2 SYGVKD. This CDR3 comprises 11 residues. Written as DNA, the CDR3 is TGTGCCATCAGGGAATCGAATTACTACACCTTC. This codes for CAIRESNYYTF.

V and J are TRBV6-6 and TRBJ2-7, with D tentatively TRBD1 (5 bases). CDR1 and CDR2 (germline): MNHNY, SVGAGI (reference sequence). Between the trimmed V and J ends, which lost 2 bases and 4 bases, there was a span of 9 bases. CDR3 size: 13 residues. The CDR3 coding sequence is TGTGCCAGCAGTTACGGGGCAGCTTACGAGCAGTACTTC. The encoded protein is CASSYGAAYEQYF.

This clone occurred a few times. The rearrangement uses TRBV6-6 and TRBJ1-5, with 7 bases lining up with TRBD1. This CDR3 has 15 residues. The V gene's germline CDR1 is MNHNY and CDR2 SVGAGI (reference sequence). Trimming took 2 bases from V and 6 from J; bases not matched to a gene: 7. CDR3 sequence reads: CASSYAQGSSQPQHF. CDR3 in DNA: TGTGCCAGCAGTTACGCACAGGGGAGTTCTCAGCCCCAGCATTTT.

V usage is TRBV6-5 and J usage is TRBJ1-1; D remains ambiguous. The germline V gene encodes CDR1 MNHEY and CDR2 SVGAGI. The CDR3 loop spans 11 amino acids. The ends were cut back, 10 bases at V and 1 base at J, with 7 bases in the middle. The CDR3 here is CATRGNTEAFF. The CDR3 nucleotides read TGTGCCACCCGCGGGAACACTGAAGCTTTCTTT.

The V gene is TRBV28, the J gene TRBJ1-2; perhaps TRBD1 as D (5 bases). Germline V CDR1 and CDR2: MDHEN, SYDVKM. CDR3 size: 17 residues. V lost 6 bases and J 4 bases, leaving 24 bases between the germline ends. The CDR3 nucleotides read TGTGCCAGCAGCAGCGCCCAGGTTGGGGCGTTGGGCTATGGCTACACCTTC. It specifies CASSSAQVGALGYGYTF.

Only one count was recorded for this clone. This sequence joins TRBV12-3 or TRBV12-4 and TRBJ1-6, with D possibly matching TRBD1 (5 bases). V lost 6 bases, J lost 5 bases, and 8 bases lay in between. This CDR3 comprises 13 residues. DNA for the CDR3: TGTGCCAGCAGCCGACAGAATAATTCACCCCTCCACTTT. It encodes CASSRQNNSPLHF.

This clone occurred a few times. The V and J genes are TRBV19 and TRBJ2-5, with 8 bases lining up with TRBD2. J lost 5 bases, V lost 10 bases, and 18 bases had no gene match. Germline-derived CDR1 and CDR2 are LNHDA and SQIVND (reference sequence). The CDR3 sequence is 16 residues long. Here the CDR3 reads CATLPGSAGGTETQYF. The CDR3 DNA sequence: TGTGCCACCCTACCCGGTTCGGCGGGGGGAACTGAGACCCAGTACTTC.

This rearrangement joins TRBV19 to TRBJ2-3; the D gene is possibly TRBD2 (5 bases). Germline lookup yields CDR1 LNHDA and CDR2 SQIVND (reference sequence). The CDR3 has 14 amino acids. Trimming left V 4 bases short and J 0 bases short, with 8 bases between. The CDR3 is CASSTLASTDTQYF. CDR3 nucleotides: TGTGCCAGTAGTACCCTAGCTAGCACAGATACGCAGTATTTT.

CDR3 loop: CASSYGRAGTEAFF. The CDR3 bases are TGTGCCAGCAGTTATGGGCGCGCGGGGACTGAAGCTTTCTTT. This rearrangement joins TRBV6-5 to TRBJ1-1, with D hard to call. Germline CDR1 is MNHEY and CDR2 is SVGAGI. The CDR3 totals 14 residues. The V end lost 3 bases, the J end lost 5 bases, and 13 bases lay between the germline ends.

V gene TRBV6-2 or TRBV6-3 combines with J gene TRBJ2-7; D uncertain. The V gene's germline CDR1 is MNHEY and CDR2 SVGEGT. There are 12 residues in the CDR3. Trimming cost V 5 bases and J 2 bases, with 7 bases left between them. CDR3 in amino acids: CASSNRPYEQYF. The DNA for the CDR3 is TGTGCCAGCAGTAACCGCCCCTACGAGCAGTACTTC.

The genes are TRBV11-3 and TRBJ2-7; D might be TRBD2 (6 bases). V lost 1 base and J lost 1, with 14 bases in between. The CDR3 has 16 amino acids. The germline gives CDR1 SGHNT, CDR2 YENEEA. The CDR3 coding sequence is TGTGCCAGCAGCTTAGTATCCCTAGCGAAATCCTACGAGCAGTACTTC. Translated: CASSLVSLAKSYEQYF. Combining the CDR3 with reference TRBV11-3 and TRBJ2-7 gives the whole variable domain EAGVVQSPRYKIIEKKQPVAFWCNPISGHNTLYWYLQNLGQGPELLIRYENEEAVDDSQLPKDRFSAERLKGVDSTLKIQPAELGDSAVYLCASSLVSLAKSYEQYFGPGTRLTVT.

This clone is deemed medium-sized. V usage is TRBV24-1 and J usage is TRBJ2-2; 11 bases agree with TRBD1. The germline V gene encodes CDR1 KGHDR and CDR2 SFDVKD. This CDR3 spans 16 amino acids. J lost 5 bases, V lost 1 base, and 2 bases had no gene match. The CDR3 DNA sequence: TGTGCCACCAGTGATTTTGGACAGGGGGCAACCGGGGAGCTGTTTTTT. This sequence encodes CATSDFGQGATGELFF.

The chain employs TRBV29-1 and TRBJ2-3; a weak D match, TRBD2 (6 bases). The CDR3 extends over 15 amino acids. The ends were cut back, 0 bases at V and 4 bases at J, with 14 bases in the middle. From germline, CDR1 is SQVTM and CDR2 ANQGSEA. The CDR3: CSVEDLGGLADTQYF. The CDR3 DNA follows: TGCAGCGTTGAAGATCTCGGGGGTTTGGCAGATACGCAGTATTTT.